The table lists the clone carrying this T cell receptor (beta chain) with a count of one. Antigen: not known. These data originate in a study of CD8+ T cells in alopecia areata. Study-level background: Percentage of affected scalp area was the basis on which treated patients' severity was scored.

Study findings and constraints: Among the top 100, expanded CD8+ clones, as well as scalp clonality, were significantly decreased by tofacitinib. Sequence data from scalp samples additionally include resident alphabeta T cells of normal skin.

As to treatment: oral pan-JAK inhibitor, 5-10 mg twice daily. The sequencing template was cDNA reverse transcribed from extracted RNA. The table came from immunoSEQ multiplex PCR; TCRdb's copy has only in-frame clones and leaves some out. The table shows about 120,000 clones, with roughly three fifths occurring only once. This CDR3 comprises 15 residues. V gave up 2 bases and J gave up 5 bases; unmatched junction bases: 8. The germline V gene has CDR1 SGHDT and CDR2 YYEEEE. The sample consisted of CD8+ T cells sorted from blood, taken at week 24, from a patient treated with tofacitinib. The chain carries TRBV5-6 and TRBJ2-5; 8 positions match TRBD1. This TCR came from a human donor with alopecia areata. The DNA of the CDR3 is TGTGCCAGCAGCTTTGAGACAGGGGCGAGGGAGACCCAGTACTTC. The encoded protein is CASSFETGARETQYF. Full variable domain (outside the CDR3, taken from reference TRBV5-6 and TRBJ2-5): DAGVTQSPTHLIKTRGQQVTLRCSPKSGHDTVSWYQQALGQGPQFIFQYYEEEERQRGNFPDRFSGHQFPNYSSELNVNALLLGDSALYLCASSFETGARETQYFGPGTRLLVL.